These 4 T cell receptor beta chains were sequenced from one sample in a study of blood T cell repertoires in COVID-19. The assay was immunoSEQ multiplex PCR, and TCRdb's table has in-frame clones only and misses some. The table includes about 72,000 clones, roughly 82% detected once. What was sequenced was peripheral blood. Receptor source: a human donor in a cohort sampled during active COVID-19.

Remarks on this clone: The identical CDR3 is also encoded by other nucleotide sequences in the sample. The DNA for the CDR3 is TGTGCCAGCAGCCAAAGCCGGGGTCAGCCCCAGCATTTT. Its protein is CASSQSRGQPQHF. The chain has TRBV3-1 (or the pseudogene TRBV3-2) and TRBJ1-5; D is unclear. This CDR3 has 13 residues. Trimming shortened V by 2 bases and J by 6 bases, and 8 bases separated the two germline ends. Germline CDR1 is LGHDT and CDR2 is YNNKEL (reference sequence).

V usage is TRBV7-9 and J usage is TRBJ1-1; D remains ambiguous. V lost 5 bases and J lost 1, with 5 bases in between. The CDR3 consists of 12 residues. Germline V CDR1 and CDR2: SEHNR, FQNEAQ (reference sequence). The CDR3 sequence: CASSRQNTEAFF. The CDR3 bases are TGTGCCAGCAGCCGACAGAACACTGAAGCTTTCTTT.

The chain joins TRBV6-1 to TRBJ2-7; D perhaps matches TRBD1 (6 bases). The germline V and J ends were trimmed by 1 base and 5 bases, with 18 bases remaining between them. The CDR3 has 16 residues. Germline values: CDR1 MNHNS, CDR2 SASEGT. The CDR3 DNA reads TGTGCCAGCAGTGAAGGGAGATCAGGGGTGAGGAACGAGCAGTACTTC. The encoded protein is CASSEGRSGVRNEQYF.

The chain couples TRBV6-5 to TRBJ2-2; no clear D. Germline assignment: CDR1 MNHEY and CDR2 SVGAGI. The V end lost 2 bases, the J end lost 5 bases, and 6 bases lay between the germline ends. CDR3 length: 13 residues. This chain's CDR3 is CASSYQATGELFF. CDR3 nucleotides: TGTGCCAGCAGTTACCAGGCTACCGGGGAGCTGTTTTTT.